Detailed here is one T cell receptor beta chain. This receptor's antigen is unknown. No much larger clone exists at a distance of one base, and base qualities are not known. The record originates from a study of PD-1 blockade in classical Hodgkin lymphoma (dated by TCRdb to about 2020). With regard to the full study: Nivolumab dosing was 3 mg/kg intravenously every 2 weeks, continuing until either disease progression or unacceptable toxicity. The study used CyTOF and TCR beta sequencing to define a peripheral blood immune signature of response to PD-1 blockade in classical Hodgkin lymphoma.

Spanning cysteine to phenylalanine, the CDR3 consists of 17 amino acids. The retained sequence is limited to the CDR3, 51 bases, with the frame set at the first base. Per the germline V gene, ENHRY is the CDR1 and SYGVKD is the CDR2. The junction carries 9 bases between V and J, which are trimmed by 0 bases and 0 bases respectively. Read against the paper, the sample's time point label means: cycle 4 day 1 (C4D1), after less than 7 weeks of nivolumab. Every trial patient had relapsed following autologous stem cell transplantation, and prior brentuximab vedotin exposure was what differed among cohorts A, B and C. The trial cohort was composed of under 70 patients with relapsed/refractory classical Hodgkin lymphoma, for whom complete response, partial response or progressive disease was recorded as best overall response. Trial patients were treated with single-agent nivolumab in the multi-cohort phase II CheckMate 205 trial. An independent review committee assessed best overall response using the 2007 International Working Group response criteria. PBMCs from the trial were collected at three points: immediately before nivolumab initiation (C1D1), and during therapy at cycle 2 day 1 and cycle 4 day 1. Peripheral blood was collected in 8 mL Vacutainer Cell Preparation Tubes, from which PBMCs were isolated by centrifugation and then cryopreserved.

Points the paper makes about the study in general: The study was restricted to a single clinical trial cohort, and the causes of repertoire differences, possibly disease activity or prior therapy, were left undefined. Lower diversity was observed in patients in whom nivolumab was started less than 1 year after ASCT, and these patients were excluded from later analyses so that confounding by immune reconstitution would be avoided. Baseline TCR diversity was reported as lower in newly diagnosed patients than in healthy donors, and lower still in relapsed/refractory patients. Trial patients with a complete response had baseline diversity similar to that of newly diagnosed patients, while partial responders and progressors had significantly lower diversity. By C4D1, a significant rise was seen in CD4+ TCR diversity but not in CD8+ TCR diversity (p=0.0027 vs p=0.16), and the rise was most apparent among complete responders (p=0.02).

Genomic DNA was extracted with the Qiagen DNeasy kit from unsorted PBMCs and from negatively selected CD4+ and CD8+ fractions. Using primers that anneal to V and J segments, immunoSEQ multiplex PCR amplified the TCR beta CDR3 regions. A synthetic immune receptor repertoire was used to minimize amplification bias, and any residual bias was removed computationally once sequencing was done. As for how the authors treated the data: Repertoire diversity was quantified as the Shannon entropy index using custom Python scripts. The unsorted, CD4+ and CD8+ repertoires were each analyzed separately, with the exception of combined analyses, where CD4+ and CD8+ sequences were merged in silico. Clonal expansion was defined as a frequency increase of at least 2-fold after treatment compared with C1D1, and clones undetected at baseline were assigned a pseudocount of 0.5. Singleton clones were defined as clones with 0 or 1 copy at C1D1, and non-singleton clones were defined as clones with 2 or more copies. Clones expanded in unsorted samples were labelled as CD4+, CD8+ or unknown by matching protein sequences in sorted samples from the same patient. Wilcoxon tests on paired samples were used to test changes in diversity from C1D1 to C4D1. This is the immuneACCESS table as TCRdb keeps it, with only in-frame sequences that have V and J called. A part of the clones is gone; compared with another copy, unresolved V genes explain less than half, and the rest is unexplained. The V and J calls and clone size come from that table; D and trimming were worked out from the DNA. For this sample the table gives some 28,000 clones, of which over 70% were detected only once. The top ten clones comprise 18% of the sample.

This clonotype originated in a human donor with classical Hodgkin lymphoma. Sequencing was performed on peripheral blood mononuclear cells (PBMCs), taken before the fourth cycle of nivolumab. In this chain, TRBV10-3 is recombined with TRBJ2-6; the D gene is perhaps TRBD1, on 5 matching bases. The DNA sequence is given as TGTGCCATCAGTGAGTCGGATCAGGGCTCTGGGGCCAACGTCCTGACTTTC. Protein translation: CAISESDQGSGANVLTF.